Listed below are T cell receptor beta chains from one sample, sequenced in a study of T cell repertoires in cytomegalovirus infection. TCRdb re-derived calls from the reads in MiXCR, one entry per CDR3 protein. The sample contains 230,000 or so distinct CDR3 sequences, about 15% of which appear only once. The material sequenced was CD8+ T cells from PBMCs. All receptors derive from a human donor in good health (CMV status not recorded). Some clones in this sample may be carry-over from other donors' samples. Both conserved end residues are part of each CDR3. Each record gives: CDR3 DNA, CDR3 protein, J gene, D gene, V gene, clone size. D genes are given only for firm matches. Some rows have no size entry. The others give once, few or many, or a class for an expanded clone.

cdr3_nt: TGTGCCAGCAGTTTAGCGCGGGAACTTAACTATGGCTACACCTTC
cdr3_aa: CASSLARELNYGYTF
j_call: TRBJ1-2
d_call: .
v_call: TRBV12-3/TRBV12-4
clone_size: .

cdr3_nt: TGTGCCAGCAGCAATCCATGGTCGACTGAAGCTTTCTTT
cdr3_aa: CASSNPWSTEAFF
j_call: TRBJ1-1
d_call: .
v_call: TRBV7-9
clone_size: many

cdr3_nt: TGCGCCAGCAGCCAAGTTCACCCGGGACAGGGGCCACTCTACGAGCAGTACTTC
cdr3_aa: CASSQVHPGQGPLYEQYF
j_call: TRBJ2-7
d_call: TRBD1
v_call: TRBV4-1
clone_size: .

cdr3_nt: TGTGCCAGCAGTTCATCCGGGACAGTACCCTACGAGCAGTACTTC
cdr3_aa: CASSSSGTVPYEQYF
j_call: TRBJ2-7
d_call: TRBD1
v_call: TRBV6-2/TRBV6-3
clone_size: .

cdr3_nt: TGTGCCAGCAGCCAAGCGTCTAGCGGTCACAATGAGCAGTTCTTC
cdr3_aa: CASSQASSGHNEQFF
j_call: TRBJ2-1
d_call: TRBD2
v_call: TRBV3-1
clone_size: .

cdr3_nt: TGTGCCAGCAGCTGGGGGACTATCACATACACAGATACGCAGTATTTT
cdr3_aa: CASSWGTITYTDTQYF
j_call: TRBJ2-3
d_call: TRBD2
v_call: TRBV7-2
clone_size: many

cdr3_nt: TGTGCCAGCAGCCAAGGTGGGGTTTATGGCTACACCTTC
cdr3_aa: CASSQGGVYGYTF
j_call: TRBJ1-2
d_call: .
v_call: TRBV4-2
clone_size: few

cdr3_nt: TGTGCCAGCAGCTCCCCGGGGGGGGGCACAGATACGCAGTATTTT
cdr3_aa: CASSSPGGGTDTQYF
j_call: TRBJ2-3
d_call: TRBD2
v_call: TRBV7-8
clone_size: many

cdr3_nt: TGTGCCAGCAGCTCCCTGAGGGGAACCGAGCAGTACTTC
cdr3_aa: CASSSLRGTEQYF
j_call: TRBJ2-7
d_call: .
v_call: TRBV7-9
clone_size: .

cdr3_nt: TGTGCCAGCAGCTCCCGGGCGGGGGGATCCTACAATGAGCAGTTCTTC
cdr3_aa: CASSSRAGGSYNEQFF
j_call: TRBJ2-1
d_call: TRBD2
v_call: TRBV7-6
clone_size: many

cdr3_nt: TGTGCCAGCAGCTTACCCCGGACAGGGGGCAAGAAGCCCCAGCATTTT
cdr3_aa: CASSLPRTGGKKPQHF
j_call: TRBJ1-5
d_call: TRBD1
v_call: TRBV7-3
clone_size: many

cdr3_nt: TGTGCCACCAGCGGATCCGGGACAGATGAAGCTTTCTTT
cdr3_aa: CATSGSGTDEAFF
j_call: TRBJ1-1
d_call: TRBD1
v_call: TRBV15
clone_size: .

cdr3_nt: TGTGCCAGCAGTTTAAAAGGGAGGAGGGACTATGGCTACACCTTC
cdr3_aa: CASSLKGRRDYGYTF
j_call: TRBJ1-2
d_call: .
v_call: TRBV27
clone_size: .

cdr3_nt: TGTGCCAGCAGTGCTCAGGGGACGTATACAGATACGCAGTATTTT
cdr3_aa: CASSAQGTYTDTQYF
j_call: TRBJ2-3
d_call: .
v_call: TRBV2
clone_size: .

cdr3_nt: TGTGCCAGCAGCCCACCCGGGACTAGCGGGGCCTACACCCAAGAGACCCAGTACTTC
cdr3_aa: CASSPPGTSGAYTQETQYF
j_call: TRBJ2-5
d_call: TRBD2
v_call: TRBV7-6
clone_size: many

cdr3_nt: TGTGCCAGCAGCTGGAACCGGGCAGACCTTCGGAAAACCATATATTTT
cdr3_aa: CASSWNRADLRKTIYF
j_call: TRBJ1-3
d_call: .
v_call: TRBV7-9
clone_size: once

cdr3_nt: TGTGCCAGCAGTTTGCGGGGGTTAAATGAGCAGTTCTTC
cdr3_aa: CASSLRGLNEQFF
j_call: TRBJ2-1
d_call: TRBD2
v_call: TRBV28
clone_size: few

cdr3_nt: TGTGCCATCAGTGAGATCCCGCGGGATTATAGCAATCAGCCCCAGCATTTT
cdr3_aa: CAISEIPRDYSNQPQHF
j_call: TRBJ1-5
d_call: .
v_call: TRBV10-3
clone_size: few

cdr3_nt: TGTGCCAGCAGTTTTTCTTACACTGAAGCTTTCTTT
cdr3_aa: CASSFSYTEAFF
j_call: TRBJ1-1
d_call: .
v_call: TRBV12-3/TRBV12-4
clone_size: .

cdr3_nt: TGTGCCAGCAGCCTGACAGGGGTTGAAGAGCAGTACTTC
cdr3_aa: CASSLTGVEEQYF
j_call: TRBJ2-7
d_call: TRBD1
v_call: TRBV11-2
clone_size: .

cdr3_nt: TGTGCCAGCAGTTACTCGAGTGTGGGCAATGAGCAGTTCTTC
cdr3_aa: CASSYSSVGNEQFF
j_call: TRBJ2-1
d_call: .
v_call: TRBV6-2/TRBV6-3
clone_size: many

cdr3_nt: TGTGCCAGCATGACAGGGTTGGTGACCCAGTACTTC
cdr3_aa: CASMTGLVTQYF
j_call: TRBJ2-5
d_call: TRBD1
v_call: TRBV7-9
clone_size: .

cdr3_nt: TGTGCCAGCAGCTTAGCCAGACATGGGGTTGGTCGCGAGCAGTACTTC
cdr3_aa: CASSLARHGVGREQYF
j_call: TRBJ2-7
d_call: .
v_call: TRBV7-9
clone_size: many

cdr3_nt: TGTGCCACCAGTGACCCCACCGACAGGAGAGGGAAGGGCTACGTAGATACGCAGTATTTT
cdr3_aa: CATSDPTDRRGKGYVDTQYF
j_call: TRBJ2-3
d_call: .
v_call: TRBV24-1
clone_size: few

cdr3_nt: TGCGCCAGCAGCCAGAGAGGACTAGCGGGAGCCACAGATACGCAGTATTTT
cdr3_aa: CASSQRGLAGATDTQYF
j_call: TRBJ2-3
d_call: TRBD2
v_call: TRBV4-1
clone_size: .

cdr3_nt: TGTGCCAGCAGTGGGATTGAGGGTACGCAGTATTTT
cdr3_aa: CASSGIEGTQYF
j_call: TRBJ2-3
d_call: .
v_call: TRBV28
clone_size: many

cdr3_nt: TGTGCCAGCAGCTCCTCACCCTACCGACACAATCAGCCCCAGCATTTT
cdr3_aa: CASSSSPYRHNQPQHF
j_call: TRBJ1-5
d_call: .
v_call: TRBV2
clone_size: .

cdr3_nt: TGCAGTGCCCTCGGGCAGGGAGACTATGGCTACACCTTC
cdr3_aa: CSALGQGDYGYTF
j_call: TRBJ1-2
d_call: .
v_call: TRBV20-1
clone_size: .

cdr3_nt: TGTGCCACCGAAGCGCGTTTCAATTCCTACAATGAGCAGTTCTTC
cdr3_aa: CATEARFNSYNEQFF
j_call: TRBJ2-1
d_call: .
v_call: TRBV28
clone_size: many

cdr3_nt: TGTGCCAGCAGCTTATCTCGAGCGGGGAGTAACACAGATACGCAGTATTTT
cdr3_aa: CASSLSRAGSNTDTQYF
j_call: TRBJ2-3
d_call: TRBD2
v_call: TRBV7-2
clone_size: many

cdr3_nt: TGTGCCAGCAGCCCCCGGGACGGAGGCTACGAGCAGTACTTC
cdr3_aa: CASSPRDGGYEQYF
j_call: TRBJ2-7
d_call: .
v_call: TRBV7-9
clone_size: many

cdr3_nt: TGCAGTGCTAGAGTGGTGACCCCGGATGAGCAGTTCTTC
cdr3_aa: CSARVVTPDEQFF
j_call: TRBJ2-1
d_call: .
v_call: TRBV20-1
clone_size: .